This T cell receptor (beta chain) was captured in a study of blood T cell repertoires in COVID-19. Clones were sequenced by immunoSEQ multiplex PCR, and TCRdb holds only the in-frame ones, with some missing. The table lists some 250,000 clones, roughly 89% of them singletons. This clone was observed a single time. This CDR3 contains 18 residues. V dropped 4 bases and J dropped 7; count of bases not matched to a gene: 17. Per the germline V gene, CDR1 is SGHTA and CDR2 is FQGTGA. Sample: PBMCs or T cells enriched from blood (not recorded which). The chain uses TRBV7-3 and TRBJ2-1, with 9 nucleotides matching TRBD2. The sequence derives from a woman between 25 and 40 years old with acute COVID-19. CDR3 bases: TGTGCCAGCAGCTCCCGGCTAGCGGGGTCAACCTATACAAATGAGCAGTTCTTC. Residues: CASSSRLAGSTYTNEQFF.